This entry describes one T cell receptor (beta chain). No antigen is known for it. Data came from immunoSEQ multiplex PCR; TCRdb stores just in-frame clones and leaves some out. The repertoire consists of about 51,000 clones, with roughly 77% occurring once and the leading ten covering about 2.5%. The record originates from a study of radiotherapy plus CTLA-4 blockade in lung cancer. Turning to the study itself: Disease control reached less than 40%, with objective responses in approximately 20%. Regarding the study as a whole: Early blood T cell clone dynamics, with interferon-beta, were reported to best predict response. An expansion of tumor-derived TCR clones occurred in blood after radiotherapy plus ipilimumab.

Participants had chemo-refractory metastatic non-small-cell lung cancer and were treated with focal radiation plus ipilimumab CTLA-4 blockade. Germline CDR1 and CDR2: SGDLS and YYNGEE. The CDR3 extends over 15 amino acids. Trimming removed 6 bases from V and 3 bases from J; junction bases left unmatched: 8. This TCR was sampled from a human donor with non-small cell lung cancer whose response to radiotherapy plus ipilimumab could not be evaluated. The rearrangement links TRBV9 to TRBJ2-3; 9 bases agree with TRBD2. The material sequenced was peripheral blood, taken from a patient treated with radiotherapy plus ipilimumab. CDR3 in amino acids: CASTFLAGGTDTQYF. In DNA, the CDR3 is TGTGCCAGCACCTTCCTCGCGGGGGGGACAGATACGCAGTATTTT.